This T cell receptor (beta chain) comes out of a study of cytomegalovirus exposure and HLA in healthy donors. Germline-derived CDR1 and CDR2 are SGHDN and FVKESK. Trimming stripped 4 bases from V and 1 base from J, with 7 bases between. This CDR3 has 13 amino acids. Concerning this clone: Its specificity is unknown.

Clones were sequenced by immunoSEQ multiplex PCR, and TCRdb holds only the in-frame ones, with some missing. The sample gives tens of thousands of clones, around 97% of which show up once; roughly 2.3% is in the top ten. Findings and caveats of the study: A later analysis found first-cohort TCR clusters tended to co-occur in the 100 to 150 validation repertoires.

The chain carries TRBV14 and TRBJ1-1; D remains ambiguous. What was sequenced was PBMCs. The TCR sequence derives from a man aged 18 to 35 in good health and CMV-seronegative. CDR3 sequence reads: CASSPNPNTEAFF. CDR3 bases: TGTGCCAGCAGCCCAAATCCGAACACTGAAGCTTTCTTT.